This TCR beta chain was obtained from a study of blood T cells in healthy people across ages (dated by TCRdb to 2015 to 2017). For the study in its entirety: In model experiments, template switching captured about one uniquely barcoded TCR beta cDNA molecule for every two T cells. To track age-related changes in TCR beta repertoire diversity, the study relied on deep sequencing normalized with unique cDNA molecular identifiers. The donors were split into four age groups: young (average around 15 years), middle-aged (roughly 40), aged (more than 55) and long-lived (approximately 80). To avoid experimental bias, donors of different ages were distributed randomly across sequencing lanes. The study analyzed two additional independent replicas of 1 million unique cDNA reads from the same blood draw for two donors, one aged 18 to 29 and one aged 80 or older.

General findings and caveats noted by the study authors: Because profiling used bulk unsorted PBMCs, naive and antigen-experienced compartments could not be compared conclusively. Because donor CMV infection status was unknown, age-related changes in expanded clonotypes were potentially confounded. Estimates of total diversity based on one million sequenced T cells were regarded as lower bounds and as underestimates. Observed TCR beta diversity correlated strongly with the percentage of naive T cells measured by flow cytometry. Observed TCR beta diversity per million T cells fell roughly linearly with age, and a significant reduction was already apparent by age roughly 40. The long-lived group showed more naive CD4+ T cells, fewer expanded clones and increased TCR diversity than the aged group, suggesting age selection.

This clonotype showed up just a few times. This clone's antigen is unknown. Base qualities are missing; no much larger clone stands one base away. The 39 donors, aged about 6 to 100 years, were systemically healthy Caucasian individuals from Russia. Approximately 10 milliliters of peripheral blood were collected from each donor into EDTA-treated Vacutainer tubes. Ficoll-Paque density-gradient centrifugation was used to isolate PBMCs, with at least 7 million obtained per sample. Total RNA, at least 5 micrograms per sample, was extracted from PBMCs with Trizol reagent. Naive CD45RAhigh/CD27high T cell percentages were measured by flow cytometry on a PBMC aliquot from every donor. Libraries were prepared through 5' RACE. The run used an Illumina HiSeq 2500. A second PCR of about 6 to 11 cycles was run with a J-beta primer mix and a sample-barcoded 5' primer. Each TCR beta cDNA molecule received a unique molecular identifier from a template-switch 5' adaptor carrying 12 random nucleotides. At least 2.5 million CDR3-containing paired-end reads were obtained from each sample. First-strand cDNA was synthesized from all RNA with the Mint cDNA synthesis kit, primed by a TRBC-specific oligonucleotide. After uracil-DNA glycosylase treatment, a first 18-cycle PCR used universal primers M1SS and BC2_uni_R on all cDNA. The study's own analysis went as follows. Normalization of each sample was performed by random selection of 1 million high-quality reads, each carrying a distinct molecular identifier. Instead of being binned into consensus sequences, reads that shared molecular identifiers were thrown out. MiTCR, set to a Q25 quality threshold and the strictest error-elimination algorithm, was used for CDR3 identification, clonotype clustering and error correction. Lower-bound total TCR beta diversity was estimated with a nonparametric unseen species model using Euler transformation. The public sequencing data were trimmed at Q25 with fastp and processed into clonotypes with MiXCR by TCRdb, which kept only in-frame beta chains. Every CDR3 protein is listed once, alongside the most common genes and DNA of its rows. Here the V and J calls rest on TCRdb's processing, not on the authors' analysis. The sample contains 850,000 to 950,000 distinct CDR3 sequences, less than 35% of them found a single time. Jointly, the top ten make up 15% to 20% of the sample.

The TCR originated in a woman older than 75 in good health. The sequenced sample consisted of blood.

The DNA sequence reads TGTGCCAGCAGCGTAAGGACTAGCAGGCACAATGAGCAGTTCTTC. Translated, it gives CASSVRTSRHNEQFF. The V and J genes are TRBV11-2 and TRBJ2-1, with 8 bases matching TRBD2. The germline V gene specifies SGHAT as CDR1 and FQNNGV as CDR2. V ends up 5 bases short and J 5 bases short, with an unmatched junction base count of 8. The cysteine opens and the phenylalanine closes a CDR3 of 15 amino acids. The entry retains the CDR3 DNA only, 45 bases that are in frame from base 1. The variable domain in full, with residues beyond the CDR3 obtained from the reference TRBV11-2 and TRBJ2-1 genes, is EAGVAQSPRYKIIEKRQSVAFWCNPISGHATLYWYQQILGQGPKLLIQFQNNGVVDDSQLPKDRFSAERLKGVDSTLKIQPAKLEDSAVYLCASSVRTSRHNEQFFGPGTRLTVL.